This T cell receptor beta chain was sequenced in a study of blood T cell repertoires in COVID-19. Study-wide context: Collection of acute and convalescent COVID-19 samples took place in the United States, Italy and Spain.

The CDR3 has 15 amino acids. Unmatched junction bases numbered 5, after V lost 4 bases and J lost 0 bases. From germline, CDR1 is SGHDN and CDR2 FVKESK. Original analysis: Estimation of nucleated cell counts was performed using reference gene primer amplification. Repertoires were generated with immunoSEQ multiplex PCR, while TCRdb's copy carries only in-frame clones and drops some. D and trimming come from the DNA, and the V and J calls and clone size come from that table. Of roughly 300,000 clones listed, roughly nine tenths were seen once; the top ten hold about 12%. The receptor's source is a woman aged 25 to 45 with COVID-19, enrolled during active disease. The V gene is TRBV14, the J gene TRBJ1-2; 7 bases align to TRBD1. The sequencing input was peripheral blood. The CDR3 nucleotides read TGTGCCAGCAGCCCCCGGGACAGAGCTAACTATGGCTACACCTTC. Its translation is CASSPRDRANYGYTF.